This T cell receptor beta chain was sequenced in a study of cytomegalovirus exposure and HLA in healthy donors. Whole-study context: In a previous analysis, some 110 million unique TCR beta sequences were found from 150 million to 200 million T cells.

Germline CDR1 SGHVS, CDR2 FNYEAQ. V lost 1 base, J lost 6 bases, and 13 bases lay in between. The CDR3 spans 14 residues. Primers included in the PCR were 60 Vbeta and 13 Jbeta primers. Using immunoSEQ multiplex PCR, the repertoire was profiled, and TCRdb retains in-frame clones only, with some absent. Altogether approximately 130,000 clones are present, about 74% being singletons, with the ten largest covering roughly 3.6%. Healthy donors of bone marrow made up the group. In nominal health when sampled, donors likely had unrecorded immune exposures nonetheless. This receptor was identified in a man in his thirties or forties in good health and CMV-seronegative. The sequenced sample was PBMCs. The chain joins TRBV7-6 to TRBJ2-7; D possibly corresponds to TRBD1 (7 bases). The CDR3, as DNA: TGTGCCAGCAGCTTAGGTCGGCAGGGGGGCGAGCAGTACTTC. Encoded protein: CASSLGRQGGEQYF.